There are a few counts of the clone carrying this T cell receptor beta chain. Its antigen is still unknown. This sample stems from a study of blood T cells in healthy people across ages. Study overall: About one barcoded beta molecule per two T cells came from capture by template switching. The study's findings and limits: Long-lived donors exceeded aged donors in naive CD4+ cells and diversity.

Next came a second PCR, run for about 7 to 11 cycles, which used a sample-barcoded 5' primer along with a J-beta primer mix. Each CDR3 protein is one row after TCRdb ran MiXCR on the 5' RACE reads. The data contain more than 700,000 distinct CDR3 sequences, about 55% of them singletons. The V end lost 10 bases, the J end lost 14 bases, and 22 bases lay between the germline ends. Germline CDR1 reads ENHRY; CDR2 reads SYGVKD. The CDR3 runs to 12 residues. The sample, about 9.7 milliliters of peripheral blood, was drawn from each donor. Sequencing was done on a sample of blood. The chain links TRBV10-3 to TRBJ2-3; D may be TRBD1 (5 bases). This TCR was sampled from a man older than 75 in good health. CDR3 DNA: TGTGCCACCAAGGGGAATGGCAGATACGCGTATTTT. Protein: CATKGNGRYAYF.